This TCR beta chain was observed in a study of T cell repertoires in cytomegalovirus infection. Study summary: Recently identified HLA-C-restricted CMV epitopes and well-studied HLA-B-restricted CMV epitopes were used by the study. From public TCR beta signatures came an indication of both CMV infection and matching HLA type. Study results and limitations: Cumulative frequency (of public TCR beta family members) identified carriers of CMV plus the relevant HLA. HLA-C-restricted, CMV-specific TCR beta clonotypes were dominant ex vivo.

CDR1 is SGHAT, CDR2 FQDESV, per germline (reference sequence). The CDR3 is made up of 13 amino acids. Trimming shortened V by 4 bases and J by 9 bases, and 13 bases separated the two germline ends. TCRdb ran MiXCR on the reads and lists one entry per CDR3 protein. The sample carries a few hundred thousand distinct CDR3 sequences, around 40% recorded once. Turning to this clonotype: Its antigen is not identified.

The specimen was cultured PBMCs, collected from culture after CMV antigen stimulation. The source of this sequence is a human donor in good health (CMV status not recorded). Some clones in this sample may be carry-over from other donors' samples. V and J are TRBV11-1 and TRBJ1-5; D uncertain. The CDR3 is CASSSEFPGPQHF. The CDR3 bases are TGTGCCAGCAGCTCGGAGTTCCCCGGGCCCCAGCATTTT.